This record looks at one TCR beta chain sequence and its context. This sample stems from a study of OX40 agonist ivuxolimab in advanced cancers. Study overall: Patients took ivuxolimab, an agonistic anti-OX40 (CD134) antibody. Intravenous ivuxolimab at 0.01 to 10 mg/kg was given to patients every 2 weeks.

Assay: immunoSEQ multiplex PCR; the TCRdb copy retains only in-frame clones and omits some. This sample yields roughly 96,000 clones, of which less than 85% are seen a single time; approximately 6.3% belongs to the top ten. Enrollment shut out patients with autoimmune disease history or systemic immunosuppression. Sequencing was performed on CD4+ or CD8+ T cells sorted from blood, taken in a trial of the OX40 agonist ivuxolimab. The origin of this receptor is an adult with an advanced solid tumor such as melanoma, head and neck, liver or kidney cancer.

CDR3 in DNA: TGTGCCAGCAGCTTCTCTGGGGGTGATGCCGGGGAGCTGTTTTTT. This gives the protein CASSFSGGDAGELFF. The chain recombines TRBV7-7 with TRBJ2-2; D might be TRBD1 or TRBD2, each matching 5 bases. Germline V gives CDR1 SSHAT, CDR2 FNYEAQ (reference sequence). The CDR3 is 15 amino acids. The germline V and J ends were trimmed by 3 bases and 6 bases, with 14 bases remaining between them. Combining the CDR3 with reference TRBV7-7 and TRBJ2-2 gives the whole variable domain GAGVSQSPRYKVTKRGQDVTLRCDPISSHATLYWYQQALGQGPEFLTYFNYEAQPDKSGLPSDRFSAERPEGSISTLTIQRTEQRDSAMYRCASSFSGGDAGELFFGEGSRLTVL.